Below are 10 T cell receptor beta chains sequenced from a single sample in a study of blood T cell repertoires in COVID-19. Only in-frame clones appear in the TCRdb table, and some are missing; sequencing was by immunoSEQ multiplex PCR. Among roughly 240,000 clones listed, more than 75% were seen once. The sequenced material came from PBMCs or T cells enriched from blood (not recorded which). These receptors all come from a woman in her forties or fifties who had recovered from COVID-19.

This clone came up a few times. This chain links TRBV11-1 with TRBJ1-5; 10 nucleotides line up with TRBD1. The CDR3 covers 16 residues. The germline gives CDR1 SGHAT, CDR2 FQDESV (reference sequence). The V gene end was trimmed by 2 bases and the J gene end by 1 base; junction bases not matched to a gene: 2. This CDR3 is CASSLPDRGSNQPQHF. The DNA for the CDR3 is TGTGCCAGCAGCTTACCGGACAGGGGGAGCAATCAGCCCCAGCATTTT.

The chain recombines TRBV19 with TRBJ1-5; 7 bases agree with TRBD1. This CDR3 contains 15 residues. J was trimmed by 3 bases and V by 5 bases; bases with no gene match: 7. Germline assignment: CDR1 LNHDA and CDR2 SQIVND (reference sequence). CDR3 DNA sequence: TGTGCCAGTAGTGTAGGACAGGTCTACAATCAGCCCCAGCATTTT. Its protein product is CASSVGQVYNQPQHF.

The chain recombines TRBV10-1 with TRBJ1-1; weak D call: TRBD1 (5 bases). Germline lookup yields CDR1 WNHNN and CDR2 SYGVQD (reference sequence). V gave up 3 bases and J gave up 1 base, with 12 bases separating them. This CDR3 region has 15 residues. The CDR3 DNA reads TGCGCCAGCAGTGATCGTGGGGCTCCGAACACTGAAGCTTTCTTT. Protein sequence: CASSDRGAPNTEAFF.

The chain has TRBV7-9 and TRBJ2-4; D not certain. The V and J ends lost 5 bases and 0 bases respectively, with 11 bases between them. This CDR3 is 15 amino acids long. Germline loops: CDR1 SEHNR, CDR2 FQNEAQ (reference sequence). This CDR3 reads CASSPETGAKNIQYF. CDR3 DNA sequence: TGTGCCAGCAGCCCCGAAACCGGAGCCAAAAACATTCAGTACTTC.

The chain uses TRBV6-1 and TRBJ2-6; a weak D match, TRBD1 (5 bases). V lost 4 bases and J lost 4, with 20 bases in between. CDR1 is MNHNS, CDR2 SASEGT, per germline. The CDR3 runs 18 residues. The CDR3 DNA sequence: TGTGCCAGCAGTGCAAGGCGCTCCAGGGCGCGAGGGGCCAACGTCCTGACTTTC. This gives the protein CASSARRSRARGANVLTF.

This clone turned up a few times. This sequence joins TRBV12-3 or TRBV12-4 and TRBJ2-7, with D unresolved. With 5 bases removed from V and 3 bases from J, the gap between germline ends came to 8 bases. CDR3 size: 12 residues. CDR3 sequence: CASSPQVYEQYF. For the CDR3, the DNA is TGTGCCAGCAGTCCCCAGGTCTACGAGCAGTACTTC.

This chain connects TRBV6-2 or TRBV6-3 to TRBJ1-5; no firm D call. CDR1 and CDR2 from the germline V gene are MNHEY and SVGEGT. The CDR3 sequence is 16 residues long. The V end was cut by 2 bases, the J end by 1 base, with 12 bases between. The CDR3 nucleotides are TGTGCCAGCAGTTACACCTCAGGTGGAAGCAATCAGCCCCAGCATTTT. Its protein is CASSYTSGGSNQPQHF.

V is TRBV7-9 and J is TRBJ1-4; 7 bases agree with TRBD1. V lost 5 bases and J lost 8; bases outside the gene matches: 8. Looked up from germline, CDR1 is SEHNR and CDR2 is FQNEAQ (reference sequence). The CDR3 covers 14 residues. The CDR3 loop reads CASSAGTEGEKLFF. CDR3 coding DNA: TGTGCCAGCAGCGCCGGGACAGAGGGAGAAAAACTGTTTTTT.

V gene TRBV5-1 combines with J gene TRBJ2-4; possibly TRBD2 for D (5 bases). The CDR3 sequence is 19 residues long. Germline V gives CDR1 SGHRS, CDR2 YFSETQ. V was shortened by 1 base and J by 0 bases, with 20 bases between the two germline ends. This chain's CDR3 is CASSLFVAGLQQAKNIQYF. The DNA for the CDR3 is TGCGCCAGCAGCTTGTTCGTGGCAGGACTTCAACAAGCCAAAAACATTCAGTACTTC.

The table lists this clone with a few counts. CDR3 bases: TGCGCCAGCAGCCAAGAGCGCAGGGGGCTTGAAAAACTGTTTTTT. Protein: CASSQERRGLEKLFF. The chain recombines TRBV4-1 with TRBJ1-4; the match to TRBD1 covers 8 bases. The CDR3 runs to 15 residues. Germline V lookup: CDR1 MGHRA, CDR2 YSYEKL. With V trimmed by 0 bases and J by 7 bases, 4 bases remained unmatched.